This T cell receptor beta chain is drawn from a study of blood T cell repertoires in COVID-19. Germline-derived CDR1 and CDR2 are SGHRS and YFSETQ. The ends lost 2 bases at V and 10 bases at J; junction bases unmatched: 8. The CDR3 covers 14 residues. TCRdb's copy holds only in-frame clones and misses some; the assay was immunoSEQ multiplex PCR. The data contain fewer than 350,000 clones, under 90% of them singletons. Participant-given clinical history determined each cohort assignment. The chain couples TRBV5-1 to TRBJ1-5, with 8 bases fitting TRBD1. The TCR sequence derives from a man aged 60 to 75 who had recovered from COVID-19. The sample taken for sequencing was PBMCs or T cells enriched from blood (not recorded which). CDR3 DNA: TGCGCCAGCAGCTTCGGGACAGGCGATGGACCCCAGCATTTT. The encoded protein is CASSFGTGDGPQHF.